This is a list of T cell receptor beta chains from one sample in a study of cytomegalovirus exposure and HLA in healthy donors. Clones were sequenced by immunoSEQ multiplex PCR, and TCRdb holds only the in-frame ones, with some missing. The table includes 110,000 or so clones, 81% detected once. Specimen: PBMCs. These receptors came from a woman between 35 and 50 years old in good health and CMV-seronegative. CDR3s include the opening cysteine and the closing phenylalanine or tryptophan. Expanded clones are given a class, and other clones once, few, many or no size at all.

cdr3_aa clone_size cdr3_length j_call v_call
CASSRLRQGNSPLHF NA 15 TRBJ1-6 TRBV7-6
CASKEREKKGSNEQFF NA 16 TRBJ2-1 TRBV27
CASYGTLNTEAFF NA 13 TRBJ1-1 TRBV19
CASSLGGTLAGNTIYF NA 16 TRBJ1-3 TRBV5-4
CSVGGDRDSGEQYF NA 14 TRBJ2-7 TRBV29-1
CASSLGGGFTDTQYF NA 15 TRBJ2-3 TRBV5-1
CATSRDLSLAGTINEQFF NA 18 TRBJ2-1 TRBV15
CASSEEQPYEQYF NA 13 TRBJ2-7 TRBV2
CATSISRTGVRHEQFF NA 16 TRBJ2-1 TRBV15
CASIPTGTGNTEAFF NA 15 TRBJ1-1 TRBV7-9
CASSFLAVQETQYF NA 14 TRBJ2-5 TRBV7-2
CASSRLNKQGTYEQYF NA 16 TRBJ2-7 TRBV14
CAWSVGENTEAFF NA 13 TRBJ1-1 TRBV30
CASSLASSRQFF few 12 TRBJ2-1 TRBV5-1
CASSGRTSGGTGELFF NA 16 TRBJ2-2 TRBV5-4
CASSSRAVSSETQYF NA 15 TRBJ2-5 TRBV19
CASSSGTSRGEQFF NA 14 TRBJ2-1 TRBV27
CASSPSSYRDEQFF NA 14 TRBJ2-1 TRBV18